A single sample gave rise to the 21 T cell receptor beta chains below, sequenced in a study of CD8+ T cells in alopecia areata. cDNA serving as the sequencing template came from extracted, reverse transcribed RNA. TCRdb's copy holds only in-frame clones and misses some; the assay was immunoSEQ multiplex PCR. This table has 150,000 to 200,000 clones, about 60% appearing once. Material: CD4+ T cells sorted from blood. These receptors were collected from a human donor in good health.

The CDR3 region has the DNA TGCAGCGTTACAGGGGGCCCCTACGAGCAGTACTTC. Protein sequence: CSVTGGPYEQYF. The chain employs TRBV29-1 and TRBJ2-7, with TRBD1 matching 9 bases. The CDR3 contains 12 residues. Germline V CDR1 and CDR2: SQVTM, ANQGSEA. Trimming removed 5 bases from V and 2 bases from J; junction bases left unmatched: 1.

This clone was counted a few times. DNA of the CDR3: TGTGCCAGCAGCCTACGGGACAGGGAGAATCTCAATGAGCAGTTCTTC. Its protein product is CASSLRDRENLNEQFF. The chain couples TRBV7-4 to TRBJ2-1; 9 positions agree with TRBD1. After removal of 5 bases from V and 6 bases from J, the junction contained 11 bases not matched to a gene. Germline V CDR1 and CDR2: SGHVT, SQSDAQ. CDR3 size: 16 residues.

This clone was recorded once. The genes are TRBV4-1 and TRBJ2-5; no reliable D call. V lost 0 bases and J lost 5, with 7 bases in between. CDR1 is MGHRA, CDR2 YSYEKL, per germline. The CDR3 has 13 amino acids. CDR3 sequence reads: CASSQEARETQYF. The CDR3 DNA is TGCGCCAGCAGCCAAGAGGCCAGGGAGACCCAGTACTTC.

The V and J genes are TRBV19 and TRBJ1-1; a weak D match, TRBD1 (5 bases). V dropped 3 bases and J dropped 6 bases, with 11 bases sitting between them. The CDR3 runs 13 residues. Germline V CDR1 and CDR2: LNHDA, SQIVND (reference sequence). The DNA of the CDR3 is TGTGCCAGTAGTATCGGGGGAGTCGCTGAAGCTTTCTTT. It yields the protein CASSIGGVAEAFF.

This chain joins TRBV29-1 and TRBJ2-7, with 8 bases aligning to TRBD2. Looked up from germline, CDR1 is SQVTM and CDR2 is ANQGSEA. V was clipped by 7 bases and J by 4 bases; unmatched bases: 9. The CDR3 contains 13 residues. CDR3 sequence: CSATSGRGYEQYF. The DNA of the CDR3 is TGCAGCGCTACCAGCGGGAGAGGATACGAGCAGTACTTC.

The chain combines TRBV12-5 with TRBJ2-5, with D possibly TRBD2 on 5 matching bases. Trimming pared 8 bases from V and 1 base from J, leaving 11 bases between. CDR3 length: 13 residues. Germline V CDR1 and CDR2: LGHNT, FRNRAP. The CDR3 bases are TGTGCTAGTCAAAGGAGCGGCCAAGAGACCCAGTACTTC. This sequence encodes CASQRSGQETQYF.

This chain connects TRBV29-1 to TRBJ1-2, with 7 bases lining up with TRBD1. From germline, CDR1 is SQVTM and CDR2 ANQGSEA. This CDR3 contains 13 residues. Germline trimming cut 4 bases from V and 0 bases from J; bases unmatched to any gene: 2. This CDR3 reads CSVVGTANYGYTF. The CDR3 DNA follows: TGCAGCGTTGTTGGGACAGCTAACTATGGCTACACCTTC. Supplemented by reference TRBV29-1 and TRBJ1-2, the full variable domain reads SAVISQKPSRDICQRGTSLTIQCQVDSQVTMMFWYRQQPGQSLTLIATANQGSEATYESGFVIDKFPISRPNLTFSTLTVSNMSPEDSSIYLCSVVGTANYGYTFGSGTRLTVV.

The sample holds a few counts of this clone. This chain joins TRBV9 and TRBJ2-4, with 7 positions matching TRBD1. The CDR3 length is 16 residues. Germline values: CDR1 SGDLS, CDR2 YYNGEE. V lost 3 bases, J lost 0 bases, and 6 bases stayed unmatched. For the CDR3, the DNA is TGTGCCAGCAGCGAAGGGCAGGGGGTAGCCAAAAACATTCAGTACTTC. This translates into CASSEGQGVAKNIQYF.

This chain connects TRBV29-1 to TRBJ1-2, with unresolved D. From germline, CDR1 is SQVTM and CDR2 ANQGSEA. This CDR3 spans 11 amino acids. V lost 6 bases to trimming and J lost 5 bases, with 10 bases between them. CDR3 region: CSVASSYGYTF. Here the CDR3 DNA reads TGCAGCGTGGCATCAAGTTATGGCTACACCTTC.

This chain uses TRBV29-1 with TRBJ2-4; D call uncertain. Germline CDR1 SQVTM, CDR2 ANQGSEA. Between the trimmed V and J ends, which lost 4 bases and 3 bases, there was a span of 7 bases. The CDR3 is made up of 12 amino acids. This CDR3 reads CSVVRDKNIQYF. The CDR3 DNA follows: TGCAGCGTTGTAAGGGACAAAAACATTCAGTACTTC.

The V call is TRBV23-1, the J call TRBJ2-7; TRBD2 is a possible D gene (6 bases). TRBV23-1 falls under the ORF class, with uncertain function. The CDR3 runs 17 residues. The V end lost 3 bases, the J end lost 0 bases, and 18 bases lay between the germline ends. The CDR3 region is CASSQPLGGRSSYEQYF. As DNA, the CDR3 is TGCGCCAGCAGTCAGCCCCTCGGGGGAAGGAGCTCCTACGAGCAGTACTTC.

This rearrangement joins TRBV29-1 to TRBJ1-5; TRBD1 might be the D (5 bases). V was shortened by 5 bases and J by 7 bases, with 15 bases between the two germline ends. The CDR3 loop spans 13 amino acids. CDR1 is SQVTM, CDR2 ANQGSEA, per germline. The CDR3 spells CSVLHGGDQPQHF. The CDR3, as DNA: TGCAGCGTTCTACATGGAGGGGACCAGCCCCAGCATTTT.

The sample holds a few counts of this clone. This rearrangement joins TRBV19 to TRBJ2-2; D not resolved. The germline V and J ends were trimmed by 1 base and 4 bases, with 7 bases remaining between them. This CDR3 contains 14 residues. Germline CDR1 LNHDA, CDR2 SQIVND (reference sequence). In nucleotides, the CDR3 is TGTGCCAGTAGTATAGGTCTTTCCACCGGGGAGCTGTTTTTT. Translation: CASSIGLSTGELFF.

The rearrangement links TRBV9 to TRBJ1-1; 8 nucleotides match TRBD1. After removal of 3 bases from V and 3 bases from J, the junction contained 7 bases not matched to a gene. The CDR3 is made up of 15 amino acids. Germline CDR1 and CDR2: SGDLS and YYNGEE. The DNA of the CDR3 is TGTGCCAGCAGCGCTGGGACAGGTAGGCACACTGAAGCTTTCTTT. Amino acids: CASSAGTGRHTEAFF.

V is TRBV6-6 and J is TRBJ2-7; maybe TRBD1 (7 bases). The CDR3 sequence is 14 residues long. The V and J ends lost 4 bases and 1 base respectively, with 11 bases between them. Germline CDR1 is MNHNY and CDR2 is SVGAGI (reference sequence). CDR3 DNA sequence: TGTGCCAGCAGTTCGTCAGGGGGGTCCTACGAGCAGTACTTC. Protein product: CASSSSGGSYEQYF.

V and J are TRBV10-1 and TRBJ2-3; no firm D call. Looked up from germline, CDR1 is WNHNN and CDR2 is SYGVQD (reference sequence). Between the trimmed V and J ends, which lost 3 bases and 5 bases, there was a span of 21 bases. The CDR3 consists of 17 residues. As DNA, the CDR3 is TGCGCCAGCAGTGACAGGAGACCTCAACCGGGTCAAGATACGCAGTATTTT. Its protein product is CASSDRRPQPGQDTQYF.

The V call is TRBV12-5, the J call TRBJ2-4; D gene unclear. This CDR3 has 20 residues. V was clipped by 0 bases and J by 1 base, with 22 bases between them. Looked up from germline, CDR1 is LGHNT and CDR2 is FRNRAP. CDR3 in amino acids: CASGLVNTESLLMAKNIQYF. As DNA, the CDR3 is TGTGCTAGTGGTTTGGTAAACACAGAGAGTCTTTTGATGGCCAAAAACATTCAGTACTTC.

This rearrangement joins TRBV27 to TRBJ2-5; the D gene is possibly TRBD1 (5 bases). This CDR3 has 15 residues. Germline V gene sequence: CDR1 MNHEY, CDR2 SMNVEV (reference sequence). V was cut by 1 base and J by 1 base, with 10 bases left in between. Here the CDR3 reads CASSLWGRVQETQYF. DNA for the CDR3: TGTGCCAGCAGTTTATGGGGCAGGGTCCAAGAGACCCAGTACTTC.

This clone was found a few times. The V call is TRBV29-1, the J call TRBJ1-1; perhaps TRBD1 as D (5 bases). Trimming removed 7 bases from V and 4 bases from J, with 16 bases in between. The CDR3 length is 13 residues. Germline V gene data show CDR1 as SQVTM and CDR2 as ANQGSEA. The CDR3 DNA reads as TGCAGCGCTATGCCCAGGGAGGGCACTGAAGCTTTCTTT. This sequence encodes CSAMPREGTEAFF. The variable domain in full, completed from reference TRBV29-1 and TRBJ1-1, reads SAVISQKPSRDICQRGTSLTIQCQVDSQVTMMFWYRQQPGQSLTLIATANQGSEATYESGFVIDKFPISRPNLTFSTLTVSNMSPEDSSIYLCSAMPREGTEAFFGQGTRLTVV.

This sequence joins TRBV27 and TRBJ2-1, with D maybe TRBD1 (5 bases). This CDR3 has 15 residues. V gave up 5 bases and J gave up 0 bases, with 11 bases separating them. Germline CDR1 reads MNHEY; CDR2 reads SMNVEV (reference sequence). The CDR3 nucleotides are TGTGCCAGCAGTATCAGGGTTAGCTCCTACAATGAGCAGTTCTTC. It yields the protein CASSIRVSSYNEQFF.

This chain uses TRBV7-2 with TRBJ2-5; either TRBD1 or TRBD2 may supply D (6 bases each). V lost 1 base to trimming and J lost 2 bases, with 11 bases between them. Looked up from germline, CDR1 is SGHTA and CDR2 is FQGNSA. The CDR3 consists of 15 residues. In DNA, the CDR3 is TGTGCCAGCAGCTTAGTGGGGGGCGGACAAGAGACCCAGTACTTC. As protein: CASSLVGGGQETQYF.